This T cell receptor (beta chain) was documented in a study of shared clonotypes between healthy human individuals (dated by TCRdb to about 2020). Regarding the research as a whole: The cohort comprised a couple of women and a few men aged 18 to 49 years. Blood TCR repertoires of a handful of healthy adults were deeply sequenced to estimate repertoire size and the extent of clonotype sharing between individuals. Per donor, three plates each were used for CD4 naive and CD4 memory, two for CD8 naive, and one for CD8 memory. To increase sequencing depth and limit assay-specific biases, different laboratories used diverse techniques to prepare libraries and sequence TCR repertoires. Per donor, leukapheresis produced somewhere between about 0.85 and 8.9 billion PBMCs.

CD8 naive samples were CD45RO-negative cells positively selected for CCR7, giving a CD45RA+CCR7+ population that excluded TemRA cells. The donors were healthy, HIV-negative adults with no recently reported acute infections or vaccinations. Every donor was a Caucasian adult living in Nashville, Tennessee, USA. After blood collection by leukapheresis, PBMCs were isolated using Ficoll-Histopaque density gradient centrifugation and then cryopreserved in the vapor phase of liquid nitrogen. Purity and quantity of every magnetically sorted T cell population were checked by analytical flow cytometry. From each sorted fraction, genomic DNA was isolated and quantified by UV absorbance on a Nanodrop 2000c. Using the deep immunoSEQ assay, multiplex PCR amplified TCR CDR3 regions from genomic DNA. Extracted genomic DNA from each cell subset was spread evenly across all wells of several immunoSEQ 96-well plates, with each plate serving as a replicate. For sorted subsets, about 200 ng genomic DNA, equal to tens of thousands of T cell genomes, was loaded into each replicate PCR. The purified libraries were quantified using a Qubit 3.0 fluorometer, sized with a Bioanalyzer 2100, and then quantified again using the KAPA Library Quantification kit. Every immunoSEQ 96-well plate was sequenced on a separate single-read 150-cycle Illumina NextSeq 550 flow cell. The source study handled its data this way. The immunoSEQ output contained only junctional sequences without quality scores, so filtering could not match that applied to full-length reads. Sequences were annotated with PyIR, a Python wrapper for IgBLAST v1.9, and V/J genes and CDR3 were assigned using IMGT germline references. Any read was removed if the V/J assignment was weak (E-value above 1e-6), the CDR3 was missing, or the read contained stop codons, out-of-frame junctions, or ambiguous translated residues. V3J clonotypes were defined by identical inferred V gene, J gene, and CDR3 amino acid sequence. Percentage overlap between repertoires was calculated by dividing the number of shared unique clonotypes by the size of the smaller repertoire. RTK rarefaction, the Chao1 estimator, and Recon v2.1 estimates of unobserved clonotypes were used to assess repertoire richness. Generation probabilities for all TCRbeta clonotypes obtained by the gDNA method from several donors were computed using OLGA. TCRdb obtained this table from immuneACCESS and retained in-frame rearrangements with V and J assigned. These tables miss some clones; where compared with another copy, unresolved V genes account for less than half of the shortfall, and the remainder is unexplained. Clonal size and the V and J genes are those of that table, whereas D and trimming came from the DNA. The sample records about 800,000 clones, around 96% of which are singletons. Approximately 0.2% of the sample belongs to the ten largest clones.

The investigation overall reported the following: Sampling was restricted to blood, and TCR repertoires in tissues likely differ from the TCR repertoires found in blood. Even with the large sequencing depth, rarefaction of the sorted-subset datasets indicated that sequencing was incomplete. Because the study included only a small number of donors, the genetic and exposure-history diversity represented was limited. Pairwise subsampling led to the expectation that sequencing depth would affect the degree of clonotype sharing among donors. When a handful of donors were compared, the shared fraction of clonotypes was about 5.5% for naive CD4, roughly 3.3% for naive CD8, 2.3% for memory CD4, and 0.35% to 0.5% for memory CD8. Estimated clonotype richness was generally larger for naive than for memory subsets. Compared with non-shared clonotypes, the clonotypes found in all four sorted-subset donors had higher generation probabilities.

The CDR3 numbers 15 residues from cysteine through phenylalanine. Left in the record is the CDR3 DNA by itself, 45 bases read in frame from the first base. Note on this clone: The specificity of this receptor is unknown. No much larger clone exists at a distance of one base, and base qualities are not known.

Recombination joined TRBV12-1 with TRBJ2-7; no check of the table's D call, TRBD2, against the DNA was made. TRBV12-1 is deemed a pseudogene. The sequenced material came from naive CD8+ T cells sorted from blood. In the paper's terms, the cell subset or site label means: CD45RA+CCR7+. The origin of this receptor is a young man in good health. The nucleotides read TGTGCCAGCAGCCACCCGGGACTAGCGGGTCGCGAGCAGTACTTC. It translates as CASSHPGLAGREQYF.